This TCR beta chain was profiled in a study of CD8+ T cells in alopecia areata (dated by TCRdb to 2017 to 2018). Turning to the overall study: Treated patients were enrolled in an open-label pilot trial of oral tofacitinib at 5 to 10 mg twice daily for moderate-to-severe alopecia areata. Patients received tofacitinib for 6 to 18 months and were then followed off drug for 6 months to check for delayed response and recurrence. For the treated patients, the SALT score, which quantifies what percentage of scalp surface area is affected, served as the measure of disease severity. In both human patients and the C3H/HeJ mouse model, the study applied high-throughput TCRbeta sequencing to look at T cell clonal expansion in alopecia areata. In humans, TCRbeta sequencing was performed on scalp tissue and on sorted CD4+ and CD8+ peripheral blood T cells from healthy controls and from patients with patchy or totalis/universalis alopecia areata. Patients on tofacitinib were biopsied at baseline and after 4 and 24 weeks of treatment, and several of the patients also had a later scalp biopsy. Scalp clonality was compared across normal scalp (n=4), patchy alopecia areata scalp (n=8), and alopecia totalis/universalis scalp (n=8). RNA came from the PAXgene miRNA kit for fixed scalp, the miRNeasy kit for PBMCs, and the RNeasy kit for mouse skin. immunoSEQ multiplex PCR using 35 Vbeta forward primers and 13 Jbeta reverse primers was used to amplify TCRbeta CDR3 regions.

CDR1 SGHRS and CDR2 YFSETQ were looked up in the germline V gene. The CDR3 runs 13 residues from the cysteine to the phenylalanine. Kept here is only the CDR3 DNA, which spans 39 bases and is read in frame from base 1. Deletion took 5 bases off V and 7 bases off J, with a span of 16 bases between the germline ends. As regards this clone: It lacks a known antigen. No base-level quality is on record; no much larger clone is a single base apart.

According to the study, the label for this sample's time point signals: around 4 weeks on oral tofacitinib. In the paper's terms, the treatment or condition label means: oral pan-JAK inhibitor, 5-10 mg twice daily. Lesional scalp punch biopsies and peripheral blood were collected from alopecia areata patients. PBMCs were separated by density centrifugation and stained for CD3, CD4 and CD8, after which CD4+ and CD8+ T cells were sorted on a FACSAria. General conclusions and limits of the study: The treated cohort was small, with a single nonresponder, so links between baseline CD8+ expansion and response need larger studies. Many expanded lesional clones were found to persist in scalp and blood during tofacitinib treatment, and relapse after treatment cessation may be partly explained by this persistence. Unlike mouse skin, which is dominated by gammadelta T cells, normal human skin has resident alphabeta T cells that are also sequenced, and this complicates analysis of the scalp TCR repertoire. Tofacitinib significantly decreased scalp clonality and the number of expanded CD8+ clones among the top 100 scalp clones. Lesional scalp, especially in alopecia totalis/universalis, showed higher clonality and more expanded CD8+ clones than normal scalp, suggesting antigenic drive. Shared TCR sequences between patients were less evident than in mice, which may be partly attributable to HLA diversity in the patient population.

Receptor amplification or capture employed the immunoSEQ multiplex PCR assay. RNA was extracted from all samples and reverse transcribed into cDNA as template for TCR sequencing. SuperScript III was used to make first-strand cDNA, primed with a 2:1 mix of oligo-dT and random hexamers. A synthetic immune receptor repertoire was used to measure amplification bias, and any remaining bias was corrected computationally. The source study handled its data this way. Raw reads were preprocessed to remove errors, and CDR3 was defined by IMGT conventions from the conserved cysteine to phenylalanine. Clonality was calculated as 1 minus Shannon entropy normalized by log2 of the number of productive unique TCRs. Whether each scalp clone was CD4 or CD8 was inferred by checking scalp TCRbeta sequences against the CD4 and CD8 repertoires from sorted blood. What TCRdb holds here is the immuneACCESS table cut down to in-frame rearrangements. Part of the clones is not present; checked against another copy, under half of the missing clones reflect an unresolved V gene, and the others are unexplained. The D gene and trimming were derived from the DNA, and the V and J assignments and clone size from that table. Across this sample there are about 42,000 clones, with roughly two thirds seen only once. About a fifth of the sample is held by the ten biggest clonotypes.

The material sequenced was CD8+ T cells sorted from blood, taken at week 4, from a patient treated with tofacitinib. The sequence was collected from a human donor with alopecia areata. The V gene is TRBV5-1 and the J gene is TRBJ2-7, with the identity of the D gene unclear. The DNA is TGCGCCAGCAGTCCGACACCTCTTGAAGAGCAGTACTTC. Its amino acids are CASSPTPLEEQYF. Here the CDR3 is joined to the reference TRBV5-1 and TRBJ2-7 genes, and the full variable domain is: KAGVTQTPRYLIKTRGQQVTLSCSPISGHRSVSWYQQTPGQGLQFLFEYFSETQRNKGNFPGRFSGRQFSNSRSEMNVSTLELGDSALYLCASSPTPLEEQYFGPGTRLTVT.